This T cell receptor beta chain was sequenced during a study of blood T cell repertoires in COVID-19. Libraries were prepared by immunoSEQ multiplex PCR; TCRdb keeps only in-frame clonotypes and omits some of them. The sample consists of tens of thousands of clones, 60% to 80% of them appearing once. V lost 5 bases, J lost 1 base, and 8 bases lay in between. The CDR3 consists of 13 residues. Germline V gives CDR1 SGHTA, CDR2 FQGNSA. This clone appeared once. The V gene is TRBV7-2, the J gene TRBJ1-2, with a tentative D call TRBD1 (6 bases). The sequence came from a woman older than 75 with acute or convalescent COVID-19. Input material: peripheral blood. The CDR3 loop is CASSPDSNYGYTF. The CDR3 coding sequence is TGTGCCAGCAGCCCGGACAGTAACTATGGCTACACCTTC. Full variable domain (outside the CDR3, taken from reference TRBV7-2 and TRBJ1-2): GAGVSQSPSNKVTEKGKDVELRCDPISGHTALYWYRQSLGQGLEFLIYFQGNSAPDKSGLPSDRFSAERTGGSVSTLTIQRTQQEDSAVYLCASSPDSNYGYTFGSGTRLTVV.